These T cell receptor beta chains were read from a single sample in a study of tumor-infiltrating lymphocytes in primary liver carcinoma. TCRdb re-derived calls from the multiplex PCR reads in MiXCR, one entry per CDR3 protein. In the table there are 100,000 or so distinct CDR3 sequences, approximately 80% of which are singletons. Sequencing was performed on liver tumor tissue from sampling region 3. All receptors come from a middle-aged man with primary liver carcinoma and hepatitis B virus infection. Each CDR3 is given without its conserved first and last residue. The order of the fields is J gene, V gene, CDR3 protein.

j_call: TRBJ2-3; v_call: TRBV6-2/TRBV6-3; cdr3_aa: ASSQNGLAATDTLY
j_call: TRBJ2-7; v_call: TRBV5-5; cdr3_aa: ASSLVPREGEQH
j_call: TRBJ2-7; v_call: TRBV6-6; cdr3_aa: ISTPLLAGGRNEQY
j_call: TRBJ2-3; v_call: TRBV7-8; cdr3_aa: ASSSPVTGGRSTQY
j_call: TRBJ2-2; v_call: TRBV29-1; cdr3_aa: SVETSAANTGELL
j_call: TRBJ1-6; v_call: TRBV11-1; cdr3_aa: ASSWALASPLH
j_call: TRBJ2-7; v_call: TRBV10-3; cdr3_aa: AIWTAWDEQY
j_call: TRBJ1-5; v_call: TRBV4-2; cdr3_aa: ASSEAAWTGNQPQH
j_call: TRBJ2-3; v_call: TRBV11-2; cdr3_aa: ASSRSPRLAEEKTDTQY
j_call: TRBJ2-7; v_call: TRBV11-3; cdr3_aa: ASSVGQSYGQY
j_call: TRBJ2-1; v_call: TRBV6-1; cdr3_aa: ASNPRISGKHEQF
j_call: TRBJ1-1; v_call: TRBV30; cdr3_aa: AWSLAGLGSTEAI
j_call: TRBJ1-4; v_call: TRBV6-4; cdr3_aa: ASSAQDPSGEKLL
j_call: TRBJ2-2; v_call: TRBV29-1; cdr3_aa: SVEGTRCTGELL
j_call: TRBJ2-7; v_call: TRBV28; cdr3_aa: ASSSTGASYEQY
j_call: TRBJ2-7; v_call: TRBV7-8; cdr3_aa: ASSPRTSGSMSSYEQY
j_call: TRBJ1-1; v_call: TRBV2; cdr3_aa: GSNEQANTEAS
j_call: TRBJ2-4; v_call: TRBV5-6; cdr3_aa: VSSLEGLAKNIQC
j_call: TRBJ2-2; v_call: TRBV29-1; cdr3_aa: NVRTRGGLF
j_call: TRBJ1-4; v_call: TRBV6-1; cdr3_aa: ACSRDRESEKLF
j_call: TRBJ2-2; v_call: TRBV29-1; cdr3_aa: SVGTSTANTGEPF
j_call: TRBJ2-3; v_call: TRBV4-3; cdr3_aa: ASSQDLNTPDMQY
j_call: TRBJ2-1; v_call: TRBV29-1; cdr3_aa: SVGMTAGIYGQF
j_call: TRBJ1-1; v_call: TRBV6-6; cdr3_aa: ASGKQGAADTEAF
j_call: TRBJ2-5; v_call: TRBV29-1; cdr3_aa: SVELDRGWQETLY
j_call: TRBJ2-1; v_call: TRBV6-2/TRBV6-3; cdr3_aa: ASSYADGTGYDEQF
j_call: TRBJ1-3; v_call: TRBV6-5; cdr3_aa: ASSSARDRINSGNTIY
j_call: TRBJ1-5; v_call: TRBV11-2; cdr3_aa: ASSIGTDQPHH
j_call: TRBJ2-7; v_call: TRBV30; cdr3_aa: AWGPGAAYEHY
j_call: TRBJ1-1; v_call: TRBV29-1; cdr3_aa: SVGRGWGMNTEAF
j_call: -; v_call: TRBV11-3; cdr3_aa: ASSLSANVQY
j_call: TRBJ2-7; v_call: TRBV6-1; cdr3_aa: TSSVGGSGGEQY
j_call: TRBJ2-5; v_call: TRBV9; cdr3_aa: ASSVGIGQDQETQY
j_call: TRBJ1-5; v_call: TRBV7-9; cdr3_aa: AGSLADAPQH
j_call: TRBJ1-6; v_call: TRBV7-9; cdr3_aa: ANSLGGVNNSPLH
j_call: TRBJ2-7; v_call: TRBV29-1; cdr3_aa: SANFGSYKQY
j_call: TRBJ1-3; v_call: TRBV9; cdr3_aa: ASSGTAGETIY
j_call: TRBJ2-5; v_call: TRBV6-1; cdr3_aa: ASSRASWETQY
j_call: TRBJ2-3; v_call: TRBV4-2; cdr3_aa: ASSQGEGTTDTQY
j_call: TRBJ2-6; v_call: TRBV7-9; cdr3_aa: ASSLSFGQGFSGGADVLT
j_call: TRBJ2-5; v_call: TRBV21-1; cdr3_aa: ANSIKAGSGETQY
j_call: TRBJ2-3; v_call: TRBV11-3; cdr3_aa: ASSKADAGGGTDTLY
j_call: TRBJ2-7; v_call: TRBV29-1; cdr3_aa: SVDGQEGFEQY
j_call: TRBJ2-7; v_call: TRBV10-1; cdr3_aa: ASTAILGGEQY
j_call: TRBJ2-1; v_call: TRBV6-4; cdr3_aa: ASSESLAGMDEQF
j_call: TRBJ2-7; v_call: TRBV11-1; cdr3_aa: ASRGKQSYGQY
j_call: TRBJ2-3; v_call: TRBV10-2; cdr3_aa: ASSDLRGGGTGTQY